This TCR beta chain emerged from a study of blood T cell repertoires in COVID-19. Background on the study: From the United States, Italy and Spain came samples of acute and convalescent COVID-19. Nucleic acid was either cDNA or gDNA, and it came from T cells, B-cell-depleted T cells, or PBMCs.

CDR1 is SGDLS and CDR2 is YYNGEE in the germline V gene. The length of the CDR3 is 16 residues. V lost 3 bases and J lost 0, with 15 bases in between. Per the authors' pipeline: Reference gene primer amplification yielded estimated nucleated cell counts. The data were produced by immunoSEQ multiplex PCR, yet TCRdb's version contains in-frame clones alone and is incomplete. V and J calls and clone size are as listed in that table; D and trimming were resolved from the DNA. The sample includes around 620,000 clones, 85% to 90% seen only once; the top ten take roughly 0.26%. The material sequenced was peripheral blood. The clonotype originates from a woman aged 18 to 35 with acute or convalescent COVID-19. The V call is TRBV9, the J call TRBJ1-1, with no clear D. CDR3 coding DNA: TGTGCCAGCAGCGGCAGTGCAACAGTTATGAACACTGAAGCTTTCTTT. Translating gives CASSGSATVMNTEAFF.